This is a list of T cell receptor beta chains from one sample in a study of control samples from healthy donors and cancer patients. Clones were read by immunoSEQ multiplex PCR, and TCRdb kept only the in-frame ones, dropping some. The sample has some 65,000 clones, 84% seen once. The sample was PBMCs. These receptors came from a woman in her forties or fifties with lung cancer. CDR3s include the opening cysteine and the closing phenylalanine or tryptophan. D genes are given only for firm matches. Size values are once, few and many counts, or a class for expanded clones, and some rows have none.

TRBJ1-2 | TRBV9 | . | . | TGTGCCAGCAGTGAACCTGATAAGAGAGGCTACACCTTC | CASSEPDKRGYTF
TRBJ1-1 | TRBV24-1 | . | . | TGTGCCACCAAGAGTGGAGGTAACACTGAAGCTTTCTTT | CATKSGGNTEAFF
TRBJ2-7 | TRBV7-4 | . | . | TGTGCCAGCAGCTTAGGAGGTACAGGGTACGAGCAGTACTTC | CASSLGGTGYEQYF
TRBJ2-1 | TRBV6-4 | . | TRBD2 | TGTGCCAGCAGTGACCTAAGCGGGGGGCCCTACAATGAGCAGTTCTTC | CASSDLSGGPYNEQFF
TRBJ2-2 | TRBV5-4 | . | TRBD1 | TGTGCCAGCAGCTTGGGATCAGGGGGCGACTCCGGGGAGCTGTTTTTT | CASSLGSGGDSGELFF
TRBJ1-1 | TRBV18 | . | . | TGTGCCAGCTCACCGGGGGGAAGCACTGAAGCTTTCTTT | CASSPGGSTEAFF
TRBJ2-5 | TRBV4-3 | . | . | TGCGCCAGCAGCCAAGACCGGGCGGTCCAAGAGACCCAGTACTTC | CASSQDRAVQETQYF
TRBJ1-3 | TRBV7-9 | . | . | TGTGCCAGCAGCGTTATACAAAACACCATATATTTT | CASSVIQNTIYF
TRBJ2-3 | TRBV28 | . | TRBD2 | TGTGCCAGCAGTTCCCAGCGGGGTATAGATACGCAGTATTTT | CASSSQRGIDTQYF
TRBJ1-2 | TRBV27 | . | TRBD1 | TGTGCCAGCAGTCCCGGGACAGGGGACGGCTACACCTTC | CASSPGTGDGYTF
TRBJ1-5 | TRBV19 | . | . | TGTGCCAGTAGTCCGGTAACAGGCGCTCAGCCCCAGCATTTT | CASSPVTGAQPQHF
TRBJ2-1 | TRBV5-4 | . | TRBD1 | TGTGCCAGCAGCCGACCGGGACAGGAGGACAATGAGCAGTTCTTC | CASSRPGQEDNEQFF
TRBJ1-4 | TRBV11-3 | . | TRBD1 | TGTGCCAGCAGCTTAGGACAGGGGTATGAAAAACTGTTTTTT | CASSLGQGYEKLFF
TRBJ1-1 | TRBV18 | once | . | TGTGCCAGCTCACCAATGACAGGAAACACTGAAGCTTTCTTT | CASSPMTGNTEAFF
TRBJ1-1 | TRBV19 | . | . | TGTGCCAGTAGCCCCCCCGGAGGGTTTAGGACTGAAGCTTTCTTT | CASSPPGGFRTEAFF
TRBJ1-5 | TRBV5-1 | few | . | TGCGCCAGCTGTCCAGGACCAAATCAGCCCCAGCATTTT | CASCPGPNQPQHF
TRBJ1-6 | TRBV19 | once | . | TGTGCCAGTAGTACGGACGAAGGTTGGGATTCACCCCTCCACTTT | CASSTDEGWDSPLHF
TRBJ2-3 | TRBV18 | . | . | TGTGCCAGCTCACCGATTATAGCGGATAGCACAGATACGCAGTATTTT | CASSPIIADSTDTQYF
TRBJ1-3 | TRBV5-1 | . | . | TGCGCCAGCAGCTTGGTTGCTGCCCAGGGAAACACCATATATTTT | CASSLVAAQGNTIYF
TRBJ1-5 | TRBV7-9 | . | TRBD1 | TGTGCCAGCAGCTTAGGGACAGGGGTTGGCAATCAGCCCCAGCATTTT | CASSLGTGVGNQPQHF
TRBJ1-1 | TRBV5-1 | . | TRBD1 | TGCGCCAGCAGCTTGGAGGGACAGAAGACTGAAGCTTTCTTT | CASSLEGQKTEAFF
TRBJ1-2 | TRBV19 | . | . | TGTGCCAGTACCCCCGAAACAGGGCAGGTCTACTATGGCTACACCTTC | CASTPETGQVYYGYTF
TRBJ1-1 | TRBV11-2 | . | TRBD1 | TGTGCCAGCAGCTTCCTTAGGGACAGTGAAGCTTTCTTT | CASSFLRDSEAFF
TRBJ2-5 | TRBV9 | . | TRBD2 | TGTGCCAGCAGCGTTAGCGGGGGAGGAGAGACCCAGTACTTC | CASSVSGGGETQYF
TRBJ1-3 | TRBV28 | . | TRBD1 | TGTGCCAGCAGTCCGACAGGGTCGGCGAACACCATATATTTT | CASSPTGSANTIYF
TRBJ1-2 | TRBV24-1 | . | . | TGTGCCACCTCGGAGGGTTGGGGCTACACCTTC | CATSEGWGYTF
TRBJ2-7 | TRBV2 | . | TRBD1 | TGTGCCAGCAGTAGGGACAGGGACCAGTTCGAGCAGTACTTC | CASSRDRDQFEQYF
TRBJ2-5 | TRBV5-5 | . | TRBD2 | TGTGCCAGCAGCTGGACTAGCGGGGGGCGGGAGACCCAGTACTTC | CASSWTSGGRETQYF
TRBJ2-1 | TRBV7-9 | . | TRBD1 | TGTGCCAGCAGCTTAGCCGGGACAGGGAAGAATGAGCAGTTCTTC | CASSLAGTGKNEQFF